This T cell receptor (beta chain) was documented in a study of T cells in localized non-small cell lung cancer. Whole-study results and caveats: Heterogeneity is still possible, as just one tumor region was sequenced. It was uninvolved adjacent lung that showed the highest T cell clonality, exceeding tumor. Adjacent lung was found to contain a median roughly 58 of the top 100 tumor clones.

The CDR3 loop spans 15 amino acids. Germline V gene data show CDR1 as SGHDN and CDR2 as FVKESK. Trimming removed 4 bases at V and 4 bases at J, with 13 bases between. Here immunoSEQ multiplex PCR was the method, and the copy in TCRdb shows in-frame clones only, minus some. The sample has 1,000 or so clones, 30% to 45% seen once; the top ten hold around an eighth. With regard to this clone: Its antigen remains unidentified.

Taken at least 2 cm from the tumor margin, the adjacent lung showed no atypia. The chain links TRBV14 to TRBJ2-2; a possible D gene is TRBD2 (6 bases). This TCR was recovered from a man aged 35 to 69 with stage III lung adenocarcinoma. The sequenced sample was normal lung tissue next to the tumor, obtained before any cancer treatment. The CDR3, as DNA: TGTGCCAGCAGCCTAGAAGGAGGGCCCACCGGGGAGCTGTTTTTT. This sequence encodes CASSLEGGPTGELFF.